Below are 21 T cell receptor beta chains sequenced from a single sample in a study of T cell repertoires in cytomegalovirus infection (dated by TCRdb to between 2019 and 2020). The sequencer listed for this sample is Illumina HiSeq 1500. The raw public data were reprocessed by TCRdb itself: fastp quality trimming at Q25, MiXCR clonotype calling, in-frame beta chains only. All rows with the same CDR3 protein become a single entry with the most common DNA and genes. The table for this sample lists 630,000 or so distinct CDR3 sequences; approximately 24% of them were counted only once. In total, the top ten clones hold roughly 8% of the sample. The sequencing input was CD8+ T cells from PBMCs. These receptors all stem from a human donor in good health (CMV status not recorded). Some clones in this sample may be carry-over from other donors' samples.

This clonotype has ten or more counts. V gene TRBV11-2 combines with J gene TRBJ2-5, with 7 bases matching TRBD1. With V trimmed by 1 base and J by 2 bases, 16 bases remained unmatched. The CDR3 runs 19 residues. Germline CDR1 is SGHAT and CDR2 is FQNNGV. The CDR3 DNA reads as TGTGCCAGCAGCTTAGTAGTCAAGAGCTACGGGACAGAACAAGAGACCCAGTACTTC. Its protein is CASSLVVKSYGTEQETQYF.

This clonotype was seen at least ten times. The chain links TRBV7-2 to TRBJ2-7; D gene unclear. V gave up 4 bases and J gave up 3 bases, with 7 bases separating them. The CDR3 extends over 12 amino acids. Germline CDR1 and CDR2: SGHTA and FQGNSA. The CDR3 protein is CASSYPGYEQYV. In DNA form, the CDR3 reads TGTGCCAGCAGCTACCCCGGCTACGAGCAGTACGTC.

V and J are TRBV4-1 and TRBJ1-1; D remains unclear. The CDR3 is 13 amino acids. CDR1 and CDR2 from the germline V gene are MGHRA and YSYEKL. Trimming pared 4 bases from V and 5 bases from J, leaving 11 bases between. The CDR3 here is CASSRKVRTEAFF. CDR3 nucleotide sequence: TGCGCCAGCAGCCGCAAGGTGAGGACTGAAGCTTTCTTT.

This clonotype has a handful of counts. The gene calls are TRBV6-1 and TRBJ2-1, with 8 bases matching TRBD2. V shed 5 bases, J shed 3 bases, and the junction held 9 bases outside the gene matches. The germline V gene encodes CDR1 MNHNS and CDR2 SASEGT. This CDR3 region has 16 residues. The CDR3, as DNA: TGTGCCAGCAGTTACGGCAGCGGGGGCAACTACAATGAGCAGTTCTTC. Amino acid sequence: CASSYGSGGNYNEQFF.

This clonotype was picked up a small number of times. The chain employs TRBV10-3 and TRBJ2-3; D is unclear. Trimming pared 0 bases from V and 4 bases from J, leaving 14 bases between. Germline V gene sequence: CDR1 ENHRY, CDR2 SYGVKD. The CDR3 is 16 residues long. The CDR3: CAISESKSRRADTQYF. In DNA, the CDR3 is TGTGCCATCAGTGAGTCGAAATCCCGACGAGCAGATACGCAGTATTTT.

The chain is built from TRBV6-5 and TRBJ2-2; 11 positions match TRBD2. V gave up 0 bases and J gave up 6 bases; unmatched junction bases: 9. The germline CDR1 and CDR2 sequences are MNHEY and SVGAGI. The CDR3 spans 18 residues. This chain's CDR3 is CASSYSELAGAFAGELFF. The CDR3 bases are TGTGCCAGCAGTTACTCGGAACTAGCGGGGGCGTTCGCCGGGGAGCTGTTTTTT.

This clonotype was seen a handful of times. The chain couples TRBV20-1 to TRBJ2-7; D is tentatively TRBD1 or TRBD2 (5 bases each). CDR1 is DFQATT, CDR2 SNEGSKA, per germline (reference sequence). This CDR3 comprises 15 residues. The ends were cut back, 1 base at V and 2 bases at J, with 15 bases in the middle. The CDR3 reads CSARVRGTSAYEQYV. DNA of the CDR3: TGCAGTGCTAGAGTGAGGGGAACTTCAGCCTACGAGCAGTACGTC.

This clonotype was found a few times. The CDR3, as DNA: TGTGCCAGCAGTTCTCTGACAGAAATGAACACTGAAGCTTTCTTT. As protein: CASSSLTEMNTEAFF. V gene TRBV28 combines with J gene TRBJ1-1, with a weak D call TRBD1 (5 bases). There are 15 residues in the CDR3. Germline loops: CDR1 MDHEN, CDR2 SYDVKM. The ends were cut back, 4 bases at V and 0 bases at J, with 12 bases in the middle. The full variable domain, completed using reference TRBV28 and TRBJ1-1, is DVKVTQSSRYLVKRTGEKVFLECVQDMDHENMFWYRQDPGLGLRLIYFSYDVKMKEKGDIPEGYSVSREKKERFSLILESASTNQTSMYLCASSSLTEMNTEAFFGQGTRLTVV.

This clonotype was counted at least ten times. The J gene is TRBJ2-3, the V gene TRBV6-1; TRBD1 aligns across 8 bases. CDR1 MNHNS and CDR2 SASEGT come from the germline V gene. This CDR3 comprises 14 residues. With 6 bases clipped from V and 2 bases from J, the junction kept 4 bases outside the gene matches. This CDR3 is CASSLDRATDTQYF. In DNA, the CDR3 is TGTGCCAGCAGCTTGGACAGGGCCACAGATACGCAGTATTTT.

The CDR3 bases are TGTGCCAGCAGCGTCGCCCTGTCGACTGGCTACATAGTTGATGAGCAGTTCTTC. Translation gives CASSVALSTGYIVDEQFF. This chain joins TRBV9 and TRBJ2-1; no clear D. Trimming removed 2 bases from V and 8 bases from J, with 26 bases in between. CDR3 length: 18 residues. CDR1 and CDR2 from the germline V gene are SGDLS and YYNGEE. Filled out from reference TRBV9 and TRBJ2-1, the complete variable domain reads DSGVTQTPKHLITATGQRVTLRCSPRSGDLSVYWYQQSLDQGLQFLIQYYNGEERAKGNILERFSAQQFPDLHSELNLSSLELGDSALYFCASSVALSTGYIVDEQFFGPGTRLTVL.

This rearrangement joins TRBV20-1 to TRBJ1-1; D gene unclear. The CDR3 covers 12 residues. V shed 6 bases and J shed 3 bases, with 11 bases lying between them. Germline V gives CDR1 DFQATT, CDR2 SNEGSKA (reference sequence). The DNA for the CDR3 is TGCAGTGCCTTTCCTGTCGACACTGAAGCTTTCTTT. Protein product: CSAFPVDTEAFF.

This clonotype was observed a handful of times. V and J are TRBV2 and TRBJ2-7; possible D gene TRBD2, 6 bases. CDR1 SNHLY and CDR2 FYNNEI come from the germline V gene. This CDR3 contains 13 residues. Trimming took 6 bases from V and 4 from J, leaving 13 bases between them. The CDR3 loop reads CASSAAGGYEQYF. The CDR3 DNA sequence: TGTGCCAGCAGCGCCGCTGGGGGGTACGAGCAGTACTTC.

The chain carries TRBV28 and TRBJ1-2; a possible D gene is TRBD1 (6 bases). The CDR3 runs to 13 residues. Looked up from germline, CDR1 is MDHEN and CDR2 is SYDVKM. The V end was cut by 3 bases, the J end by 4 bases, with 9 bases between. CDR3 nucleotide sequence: TGTGCCAGCAGTTTGCTGGACAGCTATGGCTACACCTTC. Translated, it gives CASSLLDSYGYTF.

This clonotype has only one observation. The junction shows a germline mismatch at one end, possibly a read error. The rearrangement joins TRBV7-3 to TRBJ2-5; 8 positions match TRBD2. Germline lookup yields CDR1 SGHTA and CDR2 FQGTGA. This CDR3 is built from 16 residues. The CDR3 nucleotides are TGTGTCAGCAGCCACGGGTCGAGCGGGGGCCGAGAGACCCAGTACTTC. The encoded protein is CVSSHGSSGGRETQYF.

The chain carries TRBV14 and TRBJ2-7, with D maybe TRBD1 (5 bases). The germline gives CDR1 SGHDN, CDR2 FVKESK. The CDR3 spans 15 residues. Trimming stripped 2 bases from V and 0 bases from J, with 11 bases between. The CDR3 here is CASSQFQGTSYEQYF. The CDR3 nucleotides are TGTGCCAGCAGCCAATTTCAGGGAACCTCCTACGAGCAGTACTTC.

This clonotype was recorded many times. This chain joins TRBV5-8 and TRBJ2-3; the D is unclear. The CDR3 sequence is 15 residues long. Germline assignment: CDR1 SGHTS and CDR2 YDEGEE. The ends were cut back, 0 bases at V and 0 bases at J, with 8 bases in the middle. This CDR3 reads CASSLGSASTDTQYF. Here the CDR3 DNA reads TGTGCCAGCAGCTTGGGGTCAGCTAGCACAGATACGCAGTATTTT.

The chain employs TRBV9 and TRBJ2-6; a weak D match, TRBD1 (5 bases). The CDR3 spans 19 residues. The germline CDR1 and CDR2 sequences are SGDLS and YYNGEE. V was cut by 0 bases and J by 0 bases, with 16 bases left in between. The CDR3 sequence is CASSVAPGPPISGANVLTF. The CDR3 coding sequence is TGTGCCAGCAGCGTAGCCCCAGGGCCGCCCATCTCTGGGGCCAACGTCCTGACTTTC.

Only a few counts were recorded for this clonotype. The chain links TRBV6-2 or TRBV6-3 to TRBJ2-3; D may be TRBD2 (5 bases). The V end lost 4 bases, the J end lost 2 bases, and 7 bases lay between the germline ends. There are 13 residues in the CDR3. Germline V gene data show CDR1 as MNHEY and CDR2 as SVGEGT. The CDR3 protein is CASSSDYTDTQYF. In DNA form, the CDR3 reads TGTGCCAGCAGTTCTGACTACACAGATACGCAGTATTTT.

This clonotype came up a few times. The CDR3: CASSISGIYNEQFF. The CDR3, as DNA: TGTGCCAGCAGTATTTCGGGGATTTACAATGAGCAGTTCTTC. The chain has TRBV7-6 and TRBJ2-1; D might be TRBD2 (5 bases). The CDR3 loop spans 14 amino acids. Trimming cost V 6 bases and J 4 bases, with 13 bases left between them. Per germline, CDR1 SGHVS and CDR2 FNYEAQ.

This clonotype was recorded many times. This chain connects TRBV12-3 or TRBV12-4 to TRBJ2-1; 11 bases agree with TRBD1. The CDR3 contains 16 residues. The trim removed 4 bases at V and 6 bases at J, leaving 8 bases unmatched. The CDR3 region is CASSSDFGTGGNEQFF. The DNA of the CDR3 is TGTGCCAGCAGTTCCGACTTTGGGACAGGGGGCAATGAGCAGTTCTTC.

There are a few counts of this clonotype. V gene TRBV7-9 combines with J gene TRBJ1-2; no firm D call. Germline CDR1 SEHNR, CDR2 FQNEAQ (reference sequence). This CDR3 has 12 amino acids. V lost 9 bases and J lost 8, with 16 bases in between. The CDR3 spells CASDGVVGGYTF. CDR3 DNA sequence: TGTGCCAGTGATGGGGTCGTGGGCGGCTACACCTTC.